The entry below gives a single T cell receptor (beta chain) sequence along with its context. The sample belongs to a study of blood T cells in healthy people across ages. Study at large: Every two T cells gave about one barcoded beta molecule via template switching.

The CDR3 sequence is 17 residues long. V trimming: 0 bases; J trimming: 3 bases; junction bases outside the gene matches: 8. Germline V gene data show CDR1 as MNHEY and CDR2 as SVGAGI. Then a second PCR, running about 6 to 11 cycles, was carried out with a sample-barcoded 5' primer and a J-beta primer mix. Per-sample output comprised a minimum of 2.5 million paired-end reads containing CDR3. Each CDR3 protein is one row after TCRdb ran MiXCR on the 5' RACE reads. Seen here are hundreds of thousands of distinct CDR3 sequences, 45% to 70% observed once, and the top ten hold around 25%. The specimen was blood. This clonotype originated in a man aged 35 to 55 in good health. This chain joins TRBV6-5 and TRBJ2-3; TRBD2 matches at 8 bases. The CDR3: CASSYSSLAGGTDTQYF. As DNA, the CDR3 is TGTGCCAGCAGTTACTCGAGTCTGGCGGGAGGAACAGATACGCAGTATTTT.